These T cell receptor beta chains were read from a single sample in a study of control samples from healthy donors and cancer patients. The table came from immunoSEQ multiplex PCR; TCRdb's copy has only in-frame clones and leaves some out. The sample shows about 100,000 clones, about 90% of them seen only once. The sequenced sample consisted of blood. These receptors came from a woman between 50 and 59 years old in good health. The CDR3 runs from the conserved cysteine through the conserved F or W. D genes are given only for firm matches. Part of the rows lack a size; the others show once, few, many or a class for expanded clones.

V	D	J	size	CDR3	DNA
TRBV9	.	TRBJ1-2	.	CASSPGGGGYGYTF	TGTGCCAGCAGCCCCGGAGGGGGAGGCTATGGCTACACCTTC
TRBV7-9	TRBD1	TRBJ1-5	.	CASQPGTGVTYSNQPQHF	TGTGCCAGCCAACCCGGGACAGGGGTCACTTATAGCAATCAGCCCCAGCATTTT
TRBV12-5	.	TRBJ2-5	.	CASGLGLRAAQETQYF	TGTGCTAGTGGTTTGGGCCTGAGGGCGGCACAAGAGACCCAGTACTTC
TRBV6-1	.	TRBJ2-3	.	CASSEVTGLITDTQYF	TGTGCCAGCAGTGAAGTAACAGGTTTAATCACAGATACGCAGTATTTT
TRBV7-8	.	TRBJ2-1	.	CASSLDVRLHYNEQFF	TGTGCCAGCAGCTTGGACGTCCGACTACACTACAATGAGCAGTTCTTC
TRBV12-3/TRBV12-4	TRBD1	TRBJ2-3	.	CASSWDRGGQYF	TGTGCCAGCAGTTGGGACAGGGGCGGGCAGTATTTT
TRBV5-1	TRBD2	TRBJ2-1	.	CASQFSAGPNNEQFF	TGCGCCAGCCAATTCTCAGCGGGACCCAACAATGAGCAGTTCTTC
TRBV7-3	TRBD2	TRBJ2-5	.	CASSSQPQGGRETQYF	TGTGCCAGCAGCTCCCAGCCCCAGGGCGGGAGGGAGACCCAGTACTTC
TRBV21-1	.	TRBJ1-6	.	CASSGRTGRNSPLHF	TGTGCCAGCAGCGGTCGGACAGGACGTAATTCACCCCTCCACTTT
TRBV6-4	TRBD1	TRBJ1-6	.	CASRLSGTGLYNSPLHF	TGTGCCAGCAGATTATCCGGGACAGGACTTTATAATTCACCCCTCCACTTT
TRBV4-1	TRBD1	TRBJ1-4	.	CASSLVGTGVEKLFF	TGCGCCAGCAGTCTAGTCGGGACAGGGGTTGAAAAACTGTTTTTT
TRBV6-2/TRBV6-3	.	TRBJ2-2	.	CASSYLAGRYGELFF	TGTGCCAGCAGTTATTTGGCAGGGCGGTACGGGGAGCTGTTTTTT
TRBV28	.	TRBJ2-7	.	CASSSLRPEQYF	TGTGCCAGCAGCTCTTTGAGACCGGAGCAGTACTTC
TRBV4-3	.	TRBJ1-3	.	CASSQERGVGNTIYF	TGCGCCAGCAGCCAAGAAAGAGGGGTTGGAAACACCATATATTTT
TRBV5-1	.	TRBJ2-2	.	CASSLVPGLNTGELFF	TGCGCCAGCAGCTTGGTCCCCGGGCTTAACACCGGGGAGCTGTTTTTT
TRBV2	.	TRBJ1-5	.	CASSLGTNQPQHF	TGTGCCAGCAGTCTAGGGACAAATCAGCCCCAGCATTTT
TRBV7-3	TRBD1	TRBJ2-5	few	CASSLFPMSGQKSQETQYF	TGTGCCAGCAGCTTATTTCCCATGTCGGGACAGAAAAGCCAAGAGACCCAGTACTTC
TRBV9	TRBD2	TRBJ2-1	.	CASSVGASGSNEQFF	TGTGCCAGCAGCGTAGGGGCTAGCGGGAGTAATGAGCAGTTCTTC
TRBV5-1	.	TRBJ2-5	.	CASRQQDPRETQYF	TGCGCCAGCAGGCAGCAGGACCCCAGGGAGACCCAGTACTTC
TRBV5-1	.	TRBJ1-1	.	CASSLGGLGTEAFF	TGCGCCAGCAGCTTGGGAGGTCTTGGCACTGAAGCTTTCTTT